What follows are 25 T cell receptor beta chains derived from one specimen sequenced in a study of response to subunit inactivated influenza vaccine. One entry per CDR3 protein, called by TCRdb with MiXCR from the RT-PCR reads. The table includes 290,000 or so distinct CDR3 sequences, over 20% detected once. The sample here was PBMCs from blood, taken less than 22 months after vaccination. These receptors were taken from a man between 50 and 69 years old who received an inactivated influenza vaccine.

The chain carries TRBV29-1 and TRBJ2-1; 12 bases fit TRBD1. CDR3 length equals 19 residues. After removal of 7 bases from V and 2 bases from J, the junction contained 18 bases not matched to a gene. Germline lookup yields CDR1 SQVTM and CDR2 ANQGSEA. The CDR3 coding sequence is TGCAGCGCACAAACTCCGGGACAGGGGGCGCGGAGCCCCTACAATGAGCAGTTCTTC. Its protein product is CSAQTPGQGARSPYNEQFF.

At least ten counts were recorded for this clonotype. The CDR3 sequence is CSGTGTPQTNNSPLHF. DNA for the CDR3: TGCAGCGGCACCGGGACACCCCAAACCAATAATTCACCCCTCCACTTT. The J gene is TRBJ1-6, the V gene TRBV29-1, with a possible D match to TRBD1 (6 bases). V lost 7 bases and J lost 5, with 21 bases in between. The CDR3 runs 16 residues. From germline, CDR1 is SQVTM and CDR2 ANQGSEA.

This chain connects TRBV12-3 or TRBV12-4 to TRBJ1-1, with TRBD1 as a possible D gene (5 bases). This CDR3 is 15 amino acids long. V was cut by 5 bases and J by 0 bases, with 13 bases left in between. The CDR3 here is CASSLGRTMNTEAFF. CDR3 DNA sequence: TGTGCCAGCAGTCTTGGACGGACAATGAACACTGAAGCTTTCTTT.

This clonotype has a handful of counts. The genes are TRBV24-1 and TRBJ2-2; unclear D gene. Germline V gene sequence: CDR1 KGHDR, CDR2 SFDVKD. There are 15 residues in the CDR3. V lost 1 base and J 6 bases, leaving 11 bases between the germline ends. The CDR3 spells CATSDLRSVAGELFF. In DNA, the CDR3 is TGTGCCACCAGTGATTTACGGAGCGTGGCCGGGGAGCTGTTTTTT.

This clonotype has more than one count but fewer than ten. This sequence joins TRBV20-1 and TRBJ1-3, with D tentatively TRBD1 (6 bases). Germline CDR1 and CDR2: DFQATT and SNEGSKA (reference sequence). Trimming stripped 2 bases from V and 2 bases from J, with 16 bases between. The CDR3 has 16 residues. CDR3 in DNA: TGCAGTGCTAGAAAATTTACAGGGAGGACTGGAAACACCATATATTTT. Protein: CSARKFTGRTGNTIYF.

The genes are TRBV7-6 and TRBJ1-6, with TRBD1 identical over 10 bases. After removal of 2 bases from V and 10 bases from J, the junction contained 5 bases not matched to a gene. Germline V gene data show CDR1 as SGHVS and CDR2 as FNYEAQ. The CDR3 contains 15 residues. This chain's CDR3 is CASSLRQGASSPLHF. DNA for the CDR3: TGTGCCAGCAGCTTAAGACAGGGGGCGAGCTCACCCCTCCACTTT.

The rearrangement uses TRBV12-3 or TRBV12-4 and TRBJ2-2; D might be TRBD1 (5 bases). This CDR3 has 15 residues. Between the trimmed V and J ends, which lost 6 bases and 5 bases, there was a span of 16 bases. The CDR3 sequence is CASSAGFTVTGELFF. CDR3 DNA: TGTGCCAGCAGCGCAGGGTTTACTGTGACCGGGGAGCTGTTTTTT.

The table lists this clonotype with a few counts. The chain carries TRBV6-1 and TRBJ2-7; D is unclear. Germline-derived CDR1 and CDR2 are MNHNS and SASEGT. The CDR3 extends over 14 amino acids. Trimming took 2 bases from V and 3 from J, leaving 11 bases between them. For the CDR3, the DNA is TGTGCCAGCAGTGAATTCGGCACTCACTACGAGCAGTACTTC. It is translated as CASSEFGTHYEQYF.

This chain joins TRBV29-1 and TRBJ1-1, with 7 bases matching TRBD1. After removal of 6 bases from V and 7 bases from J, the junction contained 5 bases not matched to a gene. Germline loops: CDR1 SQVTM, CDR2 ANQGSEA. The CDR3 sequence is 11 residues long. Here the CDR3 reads CSVGGGGEAFF. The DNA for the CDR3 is TGCAGCGTAGGGGGCGGGGGTGAAGCTTTCTTT.

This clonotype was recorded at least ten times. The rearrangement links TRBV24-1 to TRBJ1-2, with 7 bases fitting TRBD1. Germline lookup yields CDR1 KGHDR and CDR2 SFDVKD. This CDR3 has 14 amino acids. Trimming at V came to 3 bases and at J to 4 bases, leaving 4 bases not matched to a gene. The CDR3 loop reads CATSDLDRVYGYTF. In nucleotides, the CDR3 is TGTGCCACCAGTGATCTCGACAGGGTCTATGGCTACACCTTC.

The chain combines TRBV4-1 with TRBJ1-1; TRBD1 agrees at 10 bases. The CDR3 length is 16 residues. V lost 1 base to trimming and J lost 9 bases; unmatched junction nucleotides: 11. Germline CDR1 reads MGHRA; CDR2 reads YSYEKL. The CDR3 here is CASSQVDRGRGPKAFF. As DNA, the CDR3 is TGCGCCAGCAGCCAAGTCGACAGGGGGCGGGGGCCTAAAGCTTTCTTT.

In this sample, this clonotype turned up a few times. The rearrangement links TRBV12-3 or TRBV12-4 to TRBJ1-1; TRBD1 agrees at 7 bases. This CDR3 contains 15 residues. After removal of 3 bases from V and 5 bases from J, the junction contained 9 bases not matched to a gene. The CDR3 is CASSFYSGGQTEAFF. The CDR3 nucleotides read TGTGCCAGCAGTTTTTATTCAGGGGGTCAGACTGAAGCTTTCTTT.

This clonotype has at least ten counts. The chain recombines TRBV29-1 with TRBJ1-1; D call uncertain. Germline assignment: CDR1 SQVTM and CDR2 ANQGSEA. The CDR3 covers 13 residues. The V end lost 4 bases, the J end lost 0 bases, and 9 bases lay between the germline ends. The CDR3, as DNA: TGCAGCGTTGGGGAAAACATGAACACTGAAGCTTTCTTT. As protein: CSVGENMNTEAFF.

CDR3 sequence (DNA): TGTGCCAGCAGCTTCGGACGGTTCTCCTACGAGCAGTACTTC. It is translated as CASSFGRFSYEQYF. The gene calls are TRBV7-9 and TRBJ2-7, with no clear D. V was trimmed by 3 bases and J by 0 bases, leaving 9 bases between them. There are 14 residues in the CDR3. Germline CDR1 reads SEHNR; CDR2 reads FQNEAQ (reference sequence).

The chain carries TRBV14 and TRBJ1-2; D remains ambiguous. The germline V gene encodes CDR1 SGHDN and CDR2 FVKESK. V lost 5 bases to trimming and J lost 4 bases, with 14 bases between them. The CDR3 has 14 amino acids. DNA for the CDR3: TGTGCCAGCAGCAGGACCTCTTCGAGCTATGGCTACACCTTC. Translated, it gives CASSRTSSSYGYTF.

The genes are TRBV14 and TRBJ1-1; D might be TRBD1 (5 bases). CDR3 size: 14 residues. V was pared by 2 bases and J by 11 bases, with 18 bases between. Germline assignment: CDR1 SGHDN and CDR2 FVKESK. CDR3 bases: TGTGCCAGCAGCCAACCTGGGTGGCGGGGGAGGGCTTTCTTT. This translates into CASSQPGWRGRAFF.

CDR3: CSASTGFQPQHF. The CDR3 nucleotides read TGCAGTGCTTCGACAGGGTTTCAGCCCCAGCATTTT. The chain joins TRBV20-1 to TRBJ1-5, with 7 bases that match TRBD1. CDR1 and CDR2 from the germline V gene are DFQATT and SNEGSKA (reference sequence). This CDR3 is built from 12 residues. V was pared by 5 bases and J by 6 bases, with 4 bases of the junction left unmatched.

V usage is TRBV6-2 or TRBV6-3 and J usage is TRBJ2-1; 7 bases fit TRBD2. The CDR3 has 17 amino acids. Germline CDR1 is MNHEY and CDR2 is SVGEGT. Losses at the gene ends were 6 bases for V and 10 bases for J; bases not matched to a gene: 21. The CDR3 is CASRPGRLAATEVEQFF. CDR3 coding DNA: TGTGCCAGCAGGCCCGGGAGGCTAGCAGCGACTGAGGTGGAGCAGTTCTTC.

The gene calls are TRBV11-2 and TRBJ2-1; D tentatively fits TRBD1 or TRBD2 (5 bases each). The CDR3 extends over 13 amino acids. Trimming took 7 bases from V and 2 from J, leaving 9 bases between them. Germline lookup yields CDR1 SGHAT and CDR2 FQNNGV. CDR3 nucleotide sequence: TGTGCCAGCAAAACGGGACCCTACAATGAGCAGTTCTTC. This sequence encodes CASKTGPYNEQFF.

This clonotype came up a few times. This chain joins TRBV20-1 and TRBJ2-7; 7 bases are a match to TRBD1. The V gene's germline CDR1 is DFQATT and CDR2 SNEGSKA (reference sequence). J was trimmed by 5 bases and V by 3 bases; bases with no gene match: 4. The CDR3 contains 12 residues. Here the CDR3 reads CSARDRWDEQYF. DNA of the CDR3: TGCAGTGCTAGGGACAGGTGGGACGAGCAGTACTTC.

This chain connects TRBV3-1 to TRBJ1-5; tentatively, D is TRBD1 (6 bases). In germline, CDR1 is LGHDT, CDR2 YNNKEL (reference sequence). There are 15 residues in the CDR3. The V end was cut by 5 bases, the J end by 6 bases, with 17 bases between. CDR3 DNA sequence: TGTGCCAGCAGCACTGAAGGACAGTTTGGTCAGCCCCAGCATTTT. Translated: CASSTEGQFGQPQHF.

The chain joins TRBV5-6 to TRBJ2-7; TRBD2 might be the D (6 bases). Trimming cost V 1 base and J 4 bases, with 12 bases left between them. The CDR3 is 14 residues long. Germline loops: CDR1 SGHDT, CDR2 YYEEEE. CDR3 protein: CASSLTGAVYEQYF. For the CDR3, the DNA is TGTGCCAGCAGCTTGACGGGAGCGGTTTACGAGCAGTACTTC.

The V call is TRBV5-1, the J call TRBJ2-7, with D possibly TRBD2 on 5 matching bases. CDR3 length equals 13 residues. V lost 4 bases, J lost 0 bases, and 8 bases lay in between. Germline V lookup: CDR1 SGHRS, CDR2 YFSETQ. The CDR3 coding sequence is TGCGCCAGCAGCGCGGGCAGCTCCTACGAGCAGTACTTC. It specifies CASSAGSSYEQYF.

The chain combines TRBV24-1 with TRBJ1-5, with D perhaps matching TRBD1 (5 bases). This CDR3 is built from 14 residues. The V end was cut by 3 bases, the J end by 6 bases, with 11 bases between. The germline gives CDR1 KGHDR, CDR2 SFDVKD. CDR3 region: CATSDLPGGQPQHF. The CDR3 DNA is TGTGCCACCAGTGATCTCCCGGGGGGTCAGCCCCAGCATTTT.

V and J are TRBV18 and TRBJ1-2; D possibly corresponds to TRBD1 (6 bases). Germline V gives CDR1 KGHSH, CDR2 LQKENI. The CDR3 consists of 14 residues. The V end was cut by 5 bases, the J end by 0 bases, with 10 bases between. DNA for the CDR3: TGTGCCAGCTCAGCCCGGGACACTAACTATGGCTACACCTTC. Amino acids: CASSARDTNYGYTF. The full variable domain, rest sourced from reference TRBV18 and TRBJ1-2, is NAGVMQNPRHLVRRRGQEARLRCSPMKGHSHVYWYRQLPEEGLKFMVYLQKENIIDESGMPKERFSAEFPKEGPSILRIQQVVRGDSAAYFCASSARDTNYGYTFGSGTRLTVV.